This TCR beta chain derives from a study of shared clonotypes between healthy human individuals. Whole-study findings and limits: Sorted-subset samples were not fully sequenced, rarefaction indicated. Around 5% was the fraction of naive CD4 clonotypes found shared across several donors.

A remark on this clone: Its antigen is still unknown.

The germline CDR1 and CDR2 sequences are SGHDN and FVKESK. V lost 0 bases to trimming and J lost 1 base, with 9 bases between them. The CDR3 sequence is 15 residues long. The authors divided CD4+ cells into CD45RA+ naive and CD45RA-negative memory subsets. This table comes from immunoSEQ multiplex PCR, and its TCRdb copy is limited to in-frame clones, with some not included. The data hold some 2,400,000 clones, with around 95% observed a single time. Sequencing was carried out using naive CD4+ T cells sorted from blood. The subset denotes: CD45RA+ positively selected. The origin of this receptor is a young man in good health. The rearrangement joins TRBV14 to TRBJ2-5; D is ambiguous. CDR3 sequence (DNA): TGTGCCAGCAGCCAAGAAAGAGGTTCCCAAGAGACCCAGTACTTC. Amino acid sequence: CASSQERGSQETQYF.